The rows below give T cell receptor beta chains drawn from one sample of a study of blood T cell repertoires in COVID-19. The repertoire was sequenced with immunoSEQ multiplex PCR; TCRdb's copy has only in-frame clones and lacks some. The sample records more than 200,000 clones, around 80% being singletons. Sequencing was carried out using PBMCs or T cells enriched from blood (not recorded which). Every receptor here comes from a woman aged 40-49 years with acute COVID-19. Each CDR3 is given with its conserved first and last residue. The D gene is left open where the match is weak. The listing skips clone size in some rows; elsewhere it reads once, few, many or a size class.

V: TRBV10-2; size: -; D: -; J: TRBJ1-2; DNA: TGCGCCAGCAGCAGTACCGGGACAACCAACTATGGCTACACCTTC; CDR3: CASSSTGTTNYGYTF
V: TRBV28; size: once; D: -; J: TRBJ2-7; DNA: TGTGCCAGCAGTTTATCGGGTCTCTCCTACGAGCAGTACTTC; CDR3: CASSLSGLSYEQYF
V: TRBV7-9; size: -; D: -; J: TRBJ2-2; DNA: TGTGCCAGCAGCCCCGAGACTAGGAACACCGGGGAGCTGTTTTTT; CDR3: CASSPETRNTGELFF
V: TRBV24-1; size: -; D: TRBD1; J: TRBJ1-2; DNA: TGTGCCACCAGTGATATCACAGGGGTTGGTAGTAGTGGCTACACCTTC; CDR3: CATSDITGVGSSGYTF
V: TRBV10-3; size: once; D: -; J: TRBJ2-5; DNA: TGTGCCATCAGTGAAATTTTAGAAGTTATGCAAGAGACCCAGTACTTC; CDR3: CAISEILEVMQETQYF
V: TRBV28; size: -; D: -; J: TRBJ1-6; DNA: TGTGCCAGCAGCCCCGGGGGGGATAATTCACCCCTCCACTTT; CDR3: CASSPGGDNSPLHF
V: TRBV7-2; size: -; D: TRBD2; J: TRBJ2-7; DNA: TGTGCCAGCAGCTCCAGCGGGGGGCTCTCCGAGCAGTACTTC; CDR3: CASSSSGGLSEQYF
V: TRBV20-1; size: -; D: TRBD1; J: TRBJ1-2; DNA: TGCAGTAAACGGACAGGGCGGGGCTACACCTTC; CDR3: CSKRTGRGYTF
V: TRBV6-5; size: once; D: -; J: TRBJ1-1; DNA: TGTGCCAGCAGTTACTCGGCCAGGCCCACTGAAGCTTTCTTT; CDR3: CASSYSARPTEAFF
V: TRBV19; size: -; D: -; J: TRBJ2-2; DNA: TGTGCCAGTAGTATGTTCGCACAGTTTAACACCGGGGAGCTGTTTTTT; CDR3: CASSMFAQFNTGELFF
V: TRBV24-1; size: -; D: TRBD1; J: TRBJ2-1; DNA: TGTGCCACCAGTGACTCTCTGGTGGGGACAGGGTCCTACAATGAGCAGTTCTTC; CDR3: CATSDSLVGTGSYNEQFF
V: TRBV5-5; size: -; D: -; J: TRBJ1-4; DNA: TGTGCCAGCAGCCGTCAGGGAGGGGGTGAAAAACTGTTTTTT; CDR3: CASSRQGGGEKLFF
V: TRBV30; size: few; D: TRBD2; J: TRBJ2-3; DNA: TGTGCCTGGGGCCGTGGGGGGGGCACAGATACGCAGTATTTT; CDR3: CAWGRGGGTDTQYF
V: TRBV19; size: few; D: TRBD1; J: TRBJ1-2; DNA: TGTGCCAGTAGTGGGACAGGGGGTTATGGCTACACCTTC; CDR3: CASSGTGGYGYTF
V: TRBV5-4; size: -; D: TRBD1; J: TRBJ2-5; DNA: TGTGCCAGCAGCTCCACCCAGGACAGGGGGCGGGAGACCCAGTACTTC; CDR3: CASSSTQDRGRETQYF
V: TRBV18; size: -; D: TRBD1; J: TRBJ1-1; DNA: TGTGCCAGCTCACCACCAGCCGGACAGGGTTCGGGCACTGAAGCTTTCTTT; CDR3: CASSPPAGQGSGTEAFF
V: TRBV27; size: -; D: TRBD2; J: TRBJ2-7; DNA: TGTGCCAGCAGCCTAGAGGACGGAAGCGGGGGGCAACCCTACGAGCAGTACTTC; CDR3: CASSLEDGSGGQPYEQYF
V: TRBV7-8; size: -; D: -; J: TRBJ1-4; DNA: TGTGCCAGCAGCCTCTCGGAGGAAAAACTGTTTTTT; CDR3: CASSLSEEKLFF
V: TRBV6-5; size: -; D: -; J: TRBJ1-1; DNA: TGTGCCAGCAGGGGACTTATGAACACTGAAGCTTTCTTT; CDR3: CASRGLMNTEAFF
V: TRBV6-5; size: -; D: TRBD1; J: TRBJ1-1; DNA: TGTGCCGGGTCCGACAGGGCTATGATGAACACTGAAGCTTTCTTT; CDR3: CAGSDRAMMNTEAFF
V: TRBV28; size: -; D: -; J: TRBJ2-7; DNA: TGTGCCAGCAGTCGAGCGTCCGATGGATTCTACGAGCAGTACTTC; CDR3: CASSRASDGFYEQYF
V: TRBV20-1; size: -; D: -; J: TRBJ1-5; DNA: TGCAGTGCTAGTTTGTTACGAGGGTCGCATCAGCCCCAGCATTTT; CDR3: CSASLLRGSHQPQHF
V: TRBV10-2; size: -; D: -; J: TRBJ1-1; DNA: TGCGCCAGCAGTGATTTGGCGAACACTGAAGCTTTCTTT; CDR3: CASSDLANTEAFF
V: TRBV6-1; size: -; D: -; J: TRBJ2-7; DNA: TGTGCCAGCAGTGAAGCGCTTCTTCTAGGGGCTAGCGAGCAGTACTTC; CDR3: CASSEALLLGASEQYF
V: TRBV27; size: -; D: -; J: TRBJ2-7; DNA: TGTGCCAGCAGTTCGCCCTTTGAGGACTACGAGCAGTACTTC; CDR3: CASSSPFEDYEQYF
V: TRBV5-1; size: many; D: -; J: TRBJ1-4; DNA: TGCGCCAGCAGCTCGACTAGGGGGAGGGATGAAAAACTGTTTTTT; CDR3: CASSSTRGRDEKLFF
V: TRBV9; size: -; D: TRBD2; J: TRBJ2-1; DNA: TGTGCCAGCAGCCCACGACTAGCGGGAGGTAAAGCAGTCAATGAGCAGTTCTTC; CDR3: CASSPRLAGGKAVNEQFF
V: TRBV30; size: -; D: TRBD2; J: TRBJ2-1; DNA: TGTGCCTGGAGCGATAGCGGGGAGTTCGCCTACAATGAGCAGTTCTTC; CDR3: CAWSDSGEFAYNEQFF
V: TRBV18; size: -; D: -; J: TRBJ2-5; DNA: TGTGCCAGCTCACCAACGGGAACTCAAGAGACCCAGTACTTC; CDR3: CASSPTGTQETQYF
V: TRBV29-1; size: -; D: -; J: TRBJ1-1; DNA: TGCAGCGTCCTGCTGACAACCGAAGCTTTCTTT; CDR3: CSVLLTTEAFF
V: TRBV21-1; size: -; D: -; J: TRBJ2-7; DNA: TGTGCCAGCAGAAGTAAAGACAGGTTCGGCTACGAGCAGTACTTC; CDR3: CASRSKDRFGYEQYF
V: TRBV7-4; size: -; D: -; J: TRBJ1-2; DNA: TGTGCCAGCAGCTTAGTCTGTTTGGGGGACTACTATGGCTACACCTTC; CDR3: CASSLVCLGDYYGYTF
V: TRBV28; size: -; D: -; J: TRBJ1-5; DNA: TGTGCCAGCAGTTTACAGGACAATCAGCCCCAGCATTTT; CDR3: CASSLQDNQPQHF
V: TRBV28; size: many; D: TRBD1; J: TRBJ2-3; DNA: TGTGCCAGCAAAGGGGGCAGCCACACAGATACGCAGTATTTT; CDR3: CASKGGSHTDTQYF
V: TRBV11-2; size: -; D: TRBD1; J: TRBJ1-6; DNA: TGTGCCAGCAGCTTGGGACAGGGGATTTTTAATTCACCCCTCCACTTT; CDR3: CASSLGQGIFNSPLHF
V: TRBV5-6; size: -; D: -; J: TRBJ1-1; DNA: TGTGCCAGCAGCTTGTCGTACACTGAAGCTTTCTTT; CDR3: CASSLSYTEAFF
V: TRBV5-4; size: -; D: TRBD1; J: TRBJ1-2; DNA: TGTGCCAGCAGTTTTCGACCGGGACAGGGGTCTGGAGGCTACACCTTC; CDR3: CASSFRPGQGSGGYTF
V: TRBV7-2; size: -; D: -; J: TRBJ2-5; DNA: TGTGCCAGCAGCCCCGACCAAGCGGAGAGAGAGACCCAGTACTTC; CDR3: CASSPDQAERETQYF
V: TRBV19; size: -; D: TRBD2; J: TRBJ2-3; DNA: TGTGCCAGTAGTGCTCAACTAGCGGGAGGGGATACGCAGTATTTT; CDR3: CASSAQLAGGDTQYF
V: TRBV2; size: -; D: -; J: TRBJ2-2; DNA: TGTGCCAGCAGTGAGGTCGCGGGCTGGGGCGGGGAGCTGTTTTTT; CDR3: CASSEVAGWGGELFF
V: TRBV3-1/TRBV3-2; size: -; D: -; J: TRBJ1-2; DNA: TGTGCCAGCAGCCGTTCGAGTACGGGGGACTATGGCTACACCTTC; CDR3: CASSRSSTGDYGYTF
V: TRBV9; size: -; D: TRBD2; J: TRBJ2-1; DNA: TGTGCCAGCAGCTTAACTAGCGGAGGATACAATGAGCAGTTCTTC; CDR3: CASSLTSGGYNEQFF
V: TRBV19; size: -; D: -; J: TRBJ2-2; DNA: TGTGCCAGTAGTATACGACACCCGGAGCTGTTTTTT; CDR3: CASSIRHPELFF
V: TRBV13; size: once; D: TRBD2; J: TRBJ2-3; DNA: TGTGCCAGCAGCCCCGGGACTAGCGGGAGACATACGCAGTATTTT; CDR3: CASSPGTSGRHTQYF
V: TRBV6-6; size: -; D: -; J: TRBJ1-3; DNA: TGTGCCAGCAGTTACGGGACACTAAACACCATATATTTT; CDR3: CASSYGTLNTIYF
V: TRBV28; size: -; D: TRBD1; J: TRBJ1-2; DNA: TGTGCCAGCAGTAACGGACAGGGGATCGATGGCTACACCTTC; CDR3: CASSNGQGIDGYTF
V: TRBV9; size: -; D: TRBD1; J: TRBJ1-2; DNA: TGTGCCAGCAGCTTCACCGGGACAGGAGGGAAAGGCTACACCTTC; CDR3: CASSFTGTGGKGYTF
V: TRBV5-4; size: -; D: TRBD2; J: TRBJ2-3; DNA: TGTGCCAGCAGCTTGGCCGTCGCGGGAGGGGAGTCAGATACGCAGTATTTT; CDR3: CASSLAVAGGESDTQYF
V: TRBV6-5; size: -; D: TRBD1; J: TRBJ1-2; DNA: TGTGCCAGCGGGGGACAGGTGTATGGCTACACCTTC; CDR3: CASGGQVYGYTF
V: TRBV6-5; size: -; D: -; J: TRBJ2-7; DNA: TGTGCCAGCAGTTACTCGGGCCGACGATACGAGCAGTACTTC; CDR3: CASSYSGRRYEQYF
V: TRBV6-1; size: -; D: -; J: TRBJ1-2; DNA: TGTGCCAGCAGGGAAGGGAGCTACGGCTACACCTTC; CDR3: CASREGSYGYTF
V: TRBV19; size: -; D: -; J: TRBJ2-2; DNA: TGTGCCAGTAGCATTCAGGTAGCGACGGGCGGGGAGCTGTTTTTT; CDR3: CASSIQVATGGELFF
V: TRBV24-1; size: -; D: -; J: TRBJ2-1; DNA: TGTGCCACCAGTGATTTCCCACAGTACAATGAGCAGTTCTTC; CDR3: CATSDFPQYNEQFF
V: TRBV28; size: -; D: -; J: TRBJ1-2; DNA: TGTGCCAGCAGTTTATTTCGCGGGCCAGACCACAGGGCCAACTATGGCTACACCTTC; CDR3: CASSLFRGPDHRANYGYTF
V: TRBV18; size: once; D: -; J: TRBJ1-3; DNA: TGTGCCAGCTCATTAGGACAGCGGACTGGAAACACCATATATTTT; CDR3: CASSLGQRTGNTIYF
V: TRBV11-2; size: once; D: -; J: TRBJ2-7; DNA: TGTGCCAGCAGCTGGGGGCAGGGTCCCTACGAGCAGTACTTC; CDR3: CASSWGQGPYEQYF
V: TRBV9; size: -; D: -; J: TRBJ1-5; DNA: TGTGCCAGCAGCATCCGAAACAGGCGATCTAATCAGCCCCAGCATTTT; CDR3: CASSIRNRRSNQPQHF
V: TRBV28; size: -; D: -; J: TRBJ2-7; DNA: TGTGCCAGCAGTTCCACATGGGAGCAGTACTTC; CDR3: CASSSTWEQYF
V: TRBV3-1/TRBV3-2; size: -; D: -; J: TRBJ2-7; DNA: TGTGCCAGCAGAAGGGGAATCGGCTACGAGCAGTACTTC; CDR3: CASRRGIGYEQYF